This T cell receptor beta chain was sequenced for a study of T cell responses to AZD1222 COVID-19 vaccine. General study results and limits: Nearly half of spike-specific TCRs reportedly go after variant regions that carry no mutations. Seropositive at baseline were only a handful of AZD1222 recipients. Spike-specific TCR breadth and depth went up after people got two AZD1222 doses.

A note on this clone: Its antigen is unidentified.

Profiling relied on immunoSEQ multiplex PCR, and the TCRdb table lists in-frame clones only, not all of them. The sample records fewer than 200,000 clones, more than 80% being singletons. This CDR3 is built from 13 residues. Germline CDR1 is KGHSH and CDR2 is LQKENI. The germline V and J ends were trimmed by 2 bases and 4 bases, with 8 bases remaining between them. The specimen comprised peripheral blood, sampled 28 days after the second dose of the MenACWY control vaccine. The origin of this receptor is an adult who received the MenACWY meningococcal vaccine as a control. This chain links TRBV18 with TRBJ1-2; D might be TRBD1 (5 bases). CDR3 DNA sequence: TGTGCCAGCTCACCAGGGACGGCCTATGGCTACACCTTC. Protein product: CASSPGTAYGYTF.